Each of the 19 T cell receptor beta chains below was sequenced from the same sample in a study of blood T cell repertoires in COVID-19. Profiled with immunoSEQ multiplex PCR; TCRdb holds only in-frame clones, not every one. The table has around 80,000 clones, approximately 78% seen once; the top ten hold 25% to 30%. Sequencing was performed on peripheral blood. The receptors derive from a human donor in a cohort sampled during active COVID-19.

On this clone itself: Relative to the germline gene, one junction end is altered; a read error may explain this. The genes are TRBV24-1 and TRBJ2-1; 8 positions match TRBD1. CDR1 KGHDR and CDR2 SFDVKD come from the germline V gene. The CDR3 consists of 13 residues. The CDR3 sequence is CATSGDRINEQFF. For the CDR3, the DNA is TGTGCCACAAGTGGGGACAGGATCAATGAGCAGTTCTTC.

The J gene is TRBJ2-2, the V gene TRBV5-1, with TRBD2 matching over 7 bases. This CDR3 region has 15 residues. Germline V gene sequence: CDR1 SGHRS, CDR2 YFSETQ. V shed 4 bases, J shed 4 bases, and the junction held 7 bases outside the gene matches. CDR3 protein: CASSREAGFTGELFF. CDR3 nucleotide sequence: TGCGCCAGCAGCCGGGAGGCAGGGTTCACCGGGGAGCTGTTTTTT.

The chain employs TRBV5-1 and TRBJ2-1, with 13 bases lining up with TRBD2. The CDR3 sequence is 15 residues long. After removal of 3 bases from V and 7 bases from J, the junction contained 4 bases not matched to a gene. From germline, CDR1 is SGHRS and CDR2 YFSETQ. CDR3: CASSSTSGGENEQFF. The CDR3 bases are TGCGCCAGCAGCTCTACTAGCGGGGGGGAGAATGAGCAGTTCTTC.

The sample holds one count of this clone. This chain links TRBV5-1 with TRBJ1-4; 9 positions agree with TRBD1. CDR3 length: 15 residues. Germline V CDR1 and CDR2: SGHRS, YFSETQ. V lost 2 bases to trimming and J lost 3 bases; unmatched junction nucleotides: 2. This chain's CDR3 is CASSFGTGSNEKLFF. In DNA, the CDR3 is TGCGCCAGCAGCTTTGGGACAGGGTCTAATGAAAAACTGTTTTTT.

This clone turned up a few times. The chain has TRBV5-1 and TRBJ1-5; no firm D call. Trimming stripped 0 bases from V and 1 base from J, with 8 bases between. The germline V gene has CDR1 SGHRS and CDR2 YFSETQ. The CDR3 is 15 amino acids. DNA for the CDR3: TGCGCCAGCAGCTTGGCCCCGGGAAGCAATCAGCCCCAGCATTTT. As protein: CASSLAPGSNQPQHF.

The gene calls are TRBV12-3 or TRBV12-4 and TRBJ2-1; D is ambiguous. Trimming shortened V by 8 bases and J by 2 bases, and 10 bases separated the two germline ends. The CDR3 covers 13 residues. The CDR3 bases are TGTGCCAGCCTTACACCCACCTACAATGAGCAGTTCTTC. It specifies CASLTPTYNEQFF.

The chain couples TRBV5-1 to TRBJ1-2; 8 bases align to TRBD1. The CDR3 has 14 residues. The germline CDR1 and CDR2 sequences are SGHRS and YFSETQ. J gave up 0 bases and V 4 bases, and 2 bases lay outside the gene matches. CDR3 sequence reads: CASSRGQANYGYTF. The CDR3 nucleotides read TGCGCCAGCAGCCGGGGACAGGCTAACTATGGCTACACCTTC.

The chain has TRBV4-2 and TRBJ2-7, with 7 bases matching TRBD1. With V trimmed by 4 bases and J by 1 base, 1 base remained unmatched. The CDR3 runs to 13 residues. Germline V gene data show CDR1 as LGHNA and CDR2 as YNFKEQ. CDR3 nucleotide sequence: TGTGCCAGCAGCCCGGGACAGTCCTACGAGCAGTACTTC. Translating gives CASSPGQSYEQYF.

This clone showed up just once. The chain uses TRBV5-1 and TRBJ2-3; 9 bases align to TRBD1. The CDR3 loop spans 18 amino acids. The germline gives CDR1 SGHRS, CDR2 YFSETQ. V shed 4 bases, J shed 4 bases, and the junction held 16 bases outside the gene matches. The CDR3 DNA reads as TGCGCCAGCAGCGTCCGGGACAGGGAATTTCTAATGCCAGATACGCAGTATTTT. Its protein product is CASSVRDREFLMPDTQYF.

The rearrangement joins TRBV7-2 to TRBJ2-5; 7 nucleotides match TRBD2. Germline CDR1 reads SGHTA; CDR2 reads FQGNSA. Germline trimming cut 1 base from V and 7 bases from J; bases unmatched to any gene: 6. This CDR3 contains 14 residues. The CDR3 protein is CASSLGTSGGTQYF. CDR3 bases: TGTGCCAGCAGCTTAGGGACTAGTGGGGGGACCCAGTACTTC.

The CDR3: CASSEALNSPLHF. Written as DNA, the CDR3 is TGTGCCAGCAGTGAAGCGCTAAATTCACCCCTCCACTTT. The rearrangement uses TRBV6-1 and TRBJ1-6; D is ambiguous. The CDR3 contains 13 residues. Trimming pared 0 bases from V and 7 bases from J, leaving 4 bases between. Per the germline V gene, CDR1 is MNHNS and CDR2 is SASEGT.

The genes are TRBV18 and TRBJ2-3, with 11 bases that match TRBD2. CDR1 is KGHSH and CDR2 is LQKENI in the germline V gene. The CDR3 runs 15 residues. Trimming removed 6 bases from V and 1 base from J; junction bases left unmatched: 3. CDR3 sequence: CASSSTSGGTDTQYF. The CDR3 DNA reads TGTGCCAGCTCCTCGACTAGCGGGGGCACAGATACGCAGTATTTT.

J is TRBJ2-7 and V is TRBV6-5; TRBD1 matches 8 bases. The trim removed 6 bases at V and 0 bases at J, leaving 4 bases unmatched. Germline V gene sequence: CDR1 MNHEY, CDR2 SVGAGI. The CDR3 has 14 residues. The CDR3 is CASRRTGGSYEQYF. CDR3 nucleotide sequence: TGTGCCAGCAGACGTACAGGGGGCTCCTACGAGCAGTACTTC.

The V and J genes are TRBV10-2 and TRBJ1-1; D might be TRBD1 (6 bases). V was clipped by 3 bases and J by 3 bases, with 8 bases between them. The CDR3 extends over 13 amino acids. Looked up from germline, CDR1 is WSHSY and CDR2 is SAAADI. The CDR3 sequence: CASSDEGDTEAFF. The CDR3 region has the DNA TGCGCCAGCAGTGATGAGGGGGACACTGAAGCTTTCTTT.

V is TRBV6-5 and J is TRBJ2-4, with a tentative D call TRBD2 (6 bases). Trimming shortened V by 6 bases and J by 1 base, and 13 bases separated the two germline ends. The CDR3 is 15 amino acids. Germline-derived CDR1 and CDR2 are MNHEY and SVGAGI. In DNA, the CDR3 is TGTGCCAGCAGGGGAGGTGGCATGGCCAAAAACATTCAGTACTTC. As protein: CASRGGGMAKNIQYF.

The chain links TRBV3-1 (or the pseudogene TRBV3-2) to TRBJ1-2, with D tentatively TRBD1 (5 bases). Between the trimmed V and J ends, which lost 1 base and 0 bases, there was a span of 9 bases. This CDR3 contains 15 residues. Germline V gives CDR1 LGHDT, CDR2 YNNKEL (reference sequence). The CDR3 here is CASSQVLGANYGYTF. CDR3 DNA: TGTGCCAGCAGCCAAGTTCTAGGGGCTAACTATGGCTACACCTTC.

The chain combines TRBV18 with TRBJ1-1; D is possibly TRBD1 (6 bases). The V end was cut by 0 bases, the J end by 4 bases, with 9 bases between. This CDR3 is 14 amino acids long. Germline CDR1 KGHSH, CDR2 LQKENI. CDR3 sequence: CASSPPMGATEAFF. CDR3 in DNA: TGTGCCAGCTCACCACCAATGGGGGCCACTGAAGCTTTCTTT.

The rearrangement uses TRBV18 and TRBJ2-2, with TRBD2 identical over 7 bases. Per the germline V gene, CDR1 is KGHSH and CDR2 is LQKENI. CDR3 size: 15 residues. V shed 2 bases and J 5 bases; nucleotides not matched to a gene: 5. CDR3 bases: TGTGCCAGCTCACCAATGGCTAGCGGTACCGGGGAGCTGTTTTTT. Translation: CASSPMASGTGELFF.

The V and J genes are TRBV5-1 and TRBJ2-2, with 9 bases that match TRBD1. The germline CDR1 and CDR2 sequences are SGHRS and YFSETQ. J lost 4 bases, V lost 4 bases, and 8 bases had no gene match. This CDR3 has 16 amino acids. CDR3 amino acids: CASSDPGQGGTGELFF. Here the CDR3 DNA reads TGCGCCAGCAGCGACCCGGGACAGGGAGGCACCGGGGAGCTGTTTTTT.